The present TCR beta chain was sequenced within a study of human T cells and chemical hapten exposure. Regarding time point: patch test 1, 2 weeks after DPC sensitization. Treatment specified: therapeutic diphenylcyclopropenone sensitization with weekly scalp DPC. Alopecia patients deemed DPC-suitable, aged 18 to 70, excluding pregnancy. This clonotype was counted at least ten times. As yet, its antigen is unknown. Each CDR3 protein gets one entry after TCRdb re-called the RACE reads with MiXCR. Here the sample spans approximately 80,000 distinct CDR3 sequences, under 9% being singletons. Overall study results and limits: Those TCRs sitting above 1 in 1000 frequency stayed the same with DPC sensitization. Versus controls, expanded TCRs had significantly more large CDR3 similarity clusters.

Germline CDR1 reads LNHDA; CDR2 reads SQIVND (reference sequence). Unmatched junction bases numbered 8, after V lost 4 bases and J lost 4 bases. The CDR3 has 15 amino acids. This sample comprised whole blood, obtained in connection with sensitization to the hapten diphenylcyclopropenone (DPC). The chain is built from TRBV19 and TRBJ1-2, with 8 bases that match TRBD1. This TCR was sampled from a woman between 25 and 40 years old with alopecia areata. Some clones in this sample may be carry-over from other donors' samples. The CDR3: CASSTAQGATYGYTF. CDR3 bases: TGTGCCAGTAGTACGGCCCAGGGGGCTACCTATGGCTACACCTTC.